Sequencing of this T cell receptor beta chain was carried out in a study of T cells in Graves' hyperthyroidism and ophthalmopathy. Reasons for excluding patients were uncontrolled infection, other autoimmune disease, pregnancy or lactation. From RNA transcripts, TCR beta CDR3 regions were amplified. HTBI primers were employed in a first-round RT-PCR of the TCR CDR3. Using its own MiXCR run on the multiplex PCR reads, TCRdb lists one record per CDR3 protein. The sample lists about 200,000 distinct CDR3 sequences, roughly a sixth seen once, with about 56% in the top ten. CDR1 SGHKS and CDR2 YYEKEE come from the germline V gene (reference sequence). The CDR3 covers 15 residues. Trimming removed 0 bases from V and 4 bases from J; junction bases left unmatched: 4.

This chain connects TRBV5-5 to TRBJ2-1, with 7 bases identical to TRBD2. The specimen was blood. The TCR originated in a woman aged 45-59 years with Graves' hyperthyroidism. CDR3 protein: CASSLDGRSYNEQFF. CDR3 bases: TGTGCCAGCAGCTTGGACGGGAGGTCTTACAATGAGCAGTTCTTC.